The rows below give T cell receptor beta chains drawn from one sample of a study of blood T cell repertoires in COVID-19. TCRdb keeps only in-frame clones here, not all; method: immunoSEQ multiplex PCR. The data show roughly 280,000 clones, with 86% seen just once and around 8.8% held by the top ten. The sample was peripheral blood. The receptors here all came from a man aged 35 to 55 with active or convalescent COVID-19. Both conserved end residues are part of each CDR3. Each record gives: CDR3 protein, CDR3 DNA, V gene, clone size, J gene, D gene. The D gene is left open where the match is weak. The size field is filled for only some rows; it gives once, few, many or a size class.

cdr3_aa: CASTRGDYGYTF
cdr3_nt: TGTGCCAGCACCCGGGGAGACTATGGCTACACCTTC
v_call: TRBV28
clone_size: NA
j_call: TRBJ1-2
d_call: NA

cdr3_aa: CASSPTSGMINEQFF
cdr3_nt: TGTGCTAGCAGCCCGACTAGCGGGATGATCAATGAGCAGTTCTTC
v_call: TRBV7-7
clone_size: NA
j_call: TRBJ2-1
d_call: TRBD2

cdr3_aa: CASCSGDSTHYGYTF
cdr3_nt: TGTGCCAGCTGTTCGGGGGACAGTACGCACTATGGCTACACCTTC
v_call: TRBV3-1/TRBV3-2
clone_size: few
j_call: TRBJ1-2
d_call: TRBD1

cdr3_aa: CASSPRQLQPQHF
cdr3_nt: TGTGCCAGTAGTCCAAGACAGTTACAGCCCCAGCATTTT
v_call: TRBV19
clone_size: NA
j_call: TRBJ1-5
d_call: NA

cdr3_aa: CASSYTQGVNEQFF
cdr3_nt: TGTGCCAGCAGTTACACACAGGGCGTCAATGAGCAGTTCTTC
v_call: TRBV6-5
clone_size: NA
j_call: TRBJ2-1
d_call: NA

cdr3_aa: CASSGTQYSNQPQHF
cdr3_nt: TGTGCCAGCAGCGGGACACAATATAGCAATCAGCCCCAGCATTTT
v_call: TRBV2
clone_size: NA
j_call: TRBJ1-5
d_call: NA

cdr3_aa: CASSLGLAGVVDTGELFF
cdr3_nt: TGTGCCAGCAGCTTAGGGCTAGCGGGAGTTGTAGACACCGGGGAGCTGTTTTTT
v_call: TRBV7-3
clone_size: NA
j_call: TRBJ2-2
d_call: TRBD2

cdr3_aa: CATSSDLPAGQFF
cdr3_nt: TGTGCCACCAGCAGCGACCTTCCGGCAGGGCAGTTCTTC
v_call: TRBV15
clone_size: NA
j_call: TRBJ2-1
d_call: NA

cdr3_aa: CASSFRTSGYEQYF
cdr3_nt: TGTGCCAGCAGCTTCCGGACTAGCGGTTACGAGCAGTACTTC
v_call: TRBV9
clone_size: NA
j_call: TRBJ2-7
d_call: TRBD2

cdr3_aa: CASSQVMGLAGASTDTQYF
cdr3_nt: TGCGCCAGCAGCCAAGTAATGGGACTAGCGGGAGCTAGCACAGATACGCAGTATTTT
v_call: TRBV4-1
clone_size: NA
j_call: TRBJ2-3
d_call: TRBD2

cdr3_aa: CASSPREFYNEQFF
cdr3_nt: TGTGCCAGCAGTCCCCGGGAGTTCTACAATGAGCAGTTCTTC
v_call: TRBV11-3
clone_size: NA
j_call: TRBJ2-1
d_call: NA

cdr3_aa: CASSQDAGPPQHF
cdr3_nt: TGTGCCAGCAGCCAAGATGCAGGGCCGCCCCAGCATTTT
v_call: TRBV3-1/TRBV3-2
clone_size: NA
j_call: TRBJ1-5
d_call: NA

cdr3_aa: CASSLDGTDYGYTF
cdr3_nt: TGTGCCAGCAGCTTAGATGGGACAGACTATGGCTACACCTTC
v_call: TRBV7-9
clone_size: NA
j_call: TRBJ1-2
d_call: TRBD1

cdr3_aa: CASSDGLAGGNEQFF
cdr3_nt: TGCGCCAGCAGTGATGGACTAGCGGGAGGGAATGAGCAGTTCTTC
v_call: TRBV10-1
clone_size: NA
j_call: TRBJ2-1
d_call: TRBD2

cdr3_aa: CASGPVGLAGNEQFF
cdr3_nt: TGTGCCAGCGGGCCGGTGGGACTAGCAGGCAATGAGCAGTTCTTC
v_call: TRBV27
clone_size: NA
j_call: TRBJ2-1
d_call: TRBD2

cdr3_aa: CSAPETYGYTF
cdr3_nt: TGCAGTGCGCCGGAGACTTATGGCTACACCTTC
v_call: TRBV20-1
clone_size: NA
j_call: TRBJ1-2
d_call: NA

cdr3_aa: CATSPRDSNEKLFF
cdr3_nt: TGTGCCACCAGCCCCCGGGACAGCAATGAAAAACTGTTTTTT
v_call: TRBV15
clone_size: NA
j_call: TRBJ1-4
d_call: TRBD1

cdr3_aa: CASRAMGQGSYNEQFF
cdr3_nt: TGTGCCAGCAGGGCCATGGGACAGGGTTCCTACAATGAGCAGTTCTTC
v_call: TRBV6-6
clone_size: once
j_call: TRBJ2-1
d_call: TRBD1

cdr3_aa: CASSRDGTSGHNEQFF
cdr3_nt: TGTGCCAGCAGCCGGGACGGGACTAGCGGTCACAATGAGCAGTTCTTC
v_call: TRBV13
clone_size: NA
j_call: TRBJ2-1
d_call: TRBD2

cdr3_aa: CASSAGTGAYSNQPQHF
cdr3_nt: TGTGCCAGCAGCGCGGGGACAGGGGCTTATAGCAATCAGCCCCAGCATTTT
v_call: TRBV9
clone_size: NA
j_call: TRBJ1-5
d_call: TRBD1

cdr3_aa: CASSRIPSGSYEQYF
cdr3_nt: TGTGCCAGTAGTAGAATACCTAGCGGCTCCTACGAGCAGTACTTC
v_call: TRBV19
clone_size: NA
j_call: TRBJ2-7
d_call: TRBD2

cdr3_aa: CAITPVGVNEQFF
cdr3_nt: TGTGCCATCACCCCCGTGGGAGTTAATGAGCAGTTCTTC
v_call: TRBV10-3
clone_size: NA
j_call: TRBJ2-1
d_call: NA

cdr3_aa: CASSDYQVTQYF
cdr3_nt: TGTGCCAGCAGTGACTATCAGGTTACGCAGTATTTT
v_call: TRBV25-1
clone_size: NA
j_call: TRBJ2-3
d_call: NA

cdr3_aa: CAWTAKGQNTGELFF
cdr3_nt: TGTGCCTGGACGGCTAAGGGACAGAACACCGGGGAGCTGTTTTTT
v_call: TRBV30
clone_size: NA
j_call: TRBJ2-2
d_call: NA

cdr3_aa: CASSLPGGPEAFF
cdr3_nt: TGCGCCAGCAGCTTGCCAGGGGGACCTGAAGCTTTCTTT
v_call: TRBV5-1
clone_size: NA
j_call: TRBJ1-1
d_call: TRBD1

cdr3_aa: CASTLRGNYGYTF
cdr3_nt: TGTGCCAGTACACTACGGGGAAACTATGGCTACACCTTC
v_call: TRBV28
clone_size: NA
j_call: TRBJ1-2
d_call: NA

cdr3_aa: CASSLGGYEQYF
cdr3_nt: TGTGCCAGCAGCCTGGGGGGCTACGAGCAGTACTTC
v_call: TRBV27
clone_size: NA
j_call: TRBJ2-7
d_call: NA

cdr3_aa: CASDRGRRNSPLHF
cdr3_nt: TGTGCCAGTGACAGGGGGCGCCGGAATTCACCCCTCCACTTT
v_call: TRBV19
clone_size: NA
j_call: TRBJ1-6
d_call: TRBD1

cdr3_aa: CASSEGAGQRAYEQYF
cdr3_nt: TGTGCCAGCAGTGAAGGCGCGGGACAGAGAGCCTACGAGCAGTACTTC
v_call: TRBV2
clone_size: NA
j_call: TRBJ2-7
d_call: NA

cdr3_aa: CSVVGRIQETQYF
cdr3_nt: TGCAGCGTTGTTGGGAGGATACAAGAGACCCAGTACTTC
v_call: TRBV29-1
clone_size: NA
j_call: TRBJ2-5
d_call: NA

cdr3_aa: CATSFRDRGYNEQFF
cdr3_nt: TGTGCCACCAGCTTCCGGGACAGGGGCTACAATGAGCAGTTCTTC
v_call: TRBV15
clone_size: NA
j_call: TRBJ2-1
d_call: TRBD1

cdr3_aa: CASSSLAGQTNYGYTF
cdr3_nt: TGTGCCAGCAGTTCCCTTGCAGGGCAGACTAACTATGGCTACACCTTC
v_call: TRBV6-6
clone_size: once
j_call: TRBJ1-2
d_call: NA

cdr3_aa: CASRGIIQGRDSPLHF
cdr3_nt: TGTGCCAGCAGAGGAATTATACAGGGTAGGGATTCACCCCTCCACTTT
v_call: TRBV2
clone_size: few
j_call: TRBJ1-6
d_call: NA

cdr3_aa: CAWLTSGTYEQYF
cdr3_nt: TGTGCCTGGCTAACTAGCGGTACCTACGAGCAGTACTTC
v_call: TRBV30
clone_size: NA
j_call: TRBJ2-7
d_call: TRBD2